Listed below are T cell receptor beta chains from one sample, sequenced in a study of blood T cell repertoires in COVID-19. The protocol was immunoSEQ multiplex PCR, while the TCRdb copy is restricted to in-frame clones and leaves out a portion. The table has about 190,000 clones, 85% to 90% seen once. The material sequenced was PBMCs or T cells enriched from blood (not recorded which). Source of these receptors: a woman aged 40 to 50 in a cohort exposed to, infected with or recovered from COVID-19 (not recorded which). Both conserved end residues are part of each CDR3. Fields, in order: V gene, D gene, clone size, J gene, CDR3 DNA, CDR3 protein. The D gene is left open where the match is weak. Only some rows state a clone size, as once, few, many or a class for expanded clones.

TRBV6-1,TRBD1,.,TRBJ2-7,TGTGCCAGCAGTGAAGTCAGGGGGTACGAGCAGTACTTC,CASSEVRGYEQYF
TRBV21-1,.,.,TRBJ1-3,TGTGCCAGCAGCTTTGGGGAAACAGGGCCCTGGAACACCATATATTTT,CASSFGETGPWNTIYF
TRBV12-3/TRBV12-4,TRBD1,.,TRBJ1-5,TGTGCCAGCAGACAGGGGTTGTATCAGCCCCAGCATTTT,CASRQGLYQPQHF
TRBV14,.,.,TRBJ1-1,TGTGCCAGCAGCCAAGAAGACAGAAACACTGAAGCTTTCTTT,CASSQEDRNTEAFF
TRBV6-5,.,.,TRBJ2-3,TGTGCCAGCAGTCTCCGGGACAACACAGATACGCAGTATTTT,CASSLRDNTDTQYF
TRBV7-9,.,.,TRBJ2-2,TGTGCCAGCAGCTCCCCGCGGGGGCCCGCGAGGAACACCGGGGAGCTGTTTTTT,CASSSPRGPARNTGELFF
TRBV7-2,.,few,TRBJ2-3,TGTGCCAGCAGCCCGGGGGTTTCTAGCACAGATACGCAGTATTTT,CASSPGVSSTDTQYF
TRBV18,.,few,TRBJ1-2,TGTGCCAGCTCACCAGTTGGTCGGTCCACCGATCTAAACTATGGCTACACCTTC,CASSPVGRSTDLNYGYTF
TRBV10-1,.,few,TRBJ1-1,TGCGCCAGCAGTGTCGGGGGGGCCACTGAAGCTTTCTTT,CASSVGGATEAFF
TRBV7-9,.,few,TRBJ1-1,TGTGCCAGCAGGCCCGGGATGATCACTGAAGCTTTCTTT,CASRPGMITEAFF
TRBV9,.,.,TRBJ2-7,TGTGCCAGCAGCCCTCCTTATTCCTACGAGCAGTACTTC,CASSPPYSYEQYF
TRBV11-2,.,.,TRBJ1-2,TGTGCCAGCAGCTCCACTACAGGGTTCTATGGCTACACCTTC,CASSSTTGFYGYTF
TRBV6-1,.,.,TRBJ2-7,TGTGCCAGCAGTGTAGCCACTACGAATTACGAGCAGTACTTC,CASSVATTNYEQYF
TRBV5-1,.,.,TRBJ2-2,TGCGCCAGCAGCTTATGGCGGCTCAACACCGGGGAGCTGTTTTTT,CASSLWRLNTGELFF
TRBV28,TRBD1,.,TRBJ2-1,TGTGCCAGCAGCTTACCCCCCGGGACAGGGTACAATGAGCAGTTCTTC,CASSLPPGTGYNEQFF
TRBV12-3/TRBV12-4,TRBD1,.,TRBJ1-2,TGTGCCAGCAGTTTGGGACAGGGCCAAGACTACACCTTC,CASSLGQGQDYTF
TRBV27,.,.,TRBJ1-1,TGTGCCAGCAGTGGGGGGGGCAACACTGAAGCTTTCTTT,CASSGGGNTEAFF
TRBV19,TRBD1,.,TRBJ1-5,TGTGCCAGTATCAGATGGGGACAGGGGGCGCGTCGGCGGCCCCAGCATTTT,CASIRWGQGARRRPQHF
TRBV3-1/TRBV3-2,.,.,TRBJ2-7,TGTGCCAGCAGCCCCTGGGAGGGGGTCTACGAGCAGTACTTC,CASSPWEGVYEQYF
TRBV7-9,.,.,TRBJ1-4,TGTGCCAGCAGCTTATTGTCAGGAATTAATGAAAAACTGTTTTTT,CASSLLSGINEKLFF
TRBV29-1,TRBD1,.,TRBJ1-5,TGCAGCGTAAAGGACAGGGCGGATCAGCCCCAGCATTTT,CSVKDRADQPQHF
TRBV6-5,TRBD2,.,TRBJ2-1,TGTGCCAGCTGTCGGACTAGCAATCCGAATGAGCAGTTCTTC,CASCRTSNPNEQFF
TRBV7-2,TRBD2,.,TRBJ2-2,TGTGCCAGCAGCTCACTAGCGGGGTTGAACACCGGGGAGCTGTTTTTT,CASSSLAGLNTGELFF
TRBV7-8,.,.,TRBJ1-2,TGTGCCAGCAGCTTAGGACTAATCGGTGGCTACACCTTC,CASSLGLIGGYTF
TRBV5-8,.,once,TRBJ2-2,TGTGCCAGCAGCTTGGCAGGGCCGTCCGGGGAGCTGTTTTTT,CASSLAGPSGELFF
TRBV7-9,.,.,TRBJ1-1,TGTGCCAGCAGCTTAGGACATCCTGAAGCTTTCTTT,CASSLGHPEAFF